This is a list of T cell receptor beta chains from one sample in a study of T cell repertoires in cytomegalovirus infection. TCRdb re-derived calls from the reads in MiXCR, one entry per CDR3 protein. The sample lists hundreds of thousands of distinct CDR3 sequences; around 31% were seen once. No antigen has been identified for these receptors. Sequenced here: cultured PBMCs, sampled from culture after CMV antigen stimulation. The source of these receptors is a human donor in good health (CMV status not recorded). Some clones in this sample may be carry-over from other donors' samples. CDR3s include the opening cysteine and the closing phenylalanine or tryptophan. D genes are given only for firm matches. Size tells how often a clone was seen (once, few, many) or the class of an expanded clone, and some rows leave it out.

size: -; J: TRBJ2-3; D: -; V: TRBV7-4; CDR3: CASSRGQSNTDTQYF; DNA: TGTGCCAGCAGCCGAGGACAGTCCAACACAGATACGCAGTATTTT
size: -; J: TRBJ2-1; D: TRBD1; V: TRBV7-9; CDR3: CASSLGGTGGDEQFF; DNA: TGTGCCAGCAGCTTAGGCGGGACAGGGGGTGATGAGCAGTTCTTC
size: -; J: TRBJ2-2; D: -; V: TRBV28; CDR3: CASSPRITGELFF; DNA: TGTGCCAGCAGCCCTCGTATCACCGGGGAGCTGTTTTTT
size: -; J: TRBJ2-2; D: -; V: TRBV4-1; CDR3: CASSQLITGELFF; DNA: TGCGCCAGCAGCCAACTCATTACCGGGGAGCTGTTTTTT
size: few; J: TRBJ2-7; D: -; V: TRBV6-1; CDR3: CASSEGSEYEQYF; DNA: TGTGCCAGCAGTGAAGGGAGCGAGTACGAGCAGTACTTC
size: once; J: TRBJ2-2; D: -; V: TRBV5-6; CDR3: CASSLMSQHNTGELFF; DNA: TGTGCCAGCAGCTTGATGAGTCAGCACAATACCGGGGAGCTGTTTTTT
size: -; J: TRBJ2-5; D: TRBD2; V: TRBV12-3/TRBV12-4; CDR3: CASTTQLAGETQYF; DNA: TGTGCCAGCACCACTCAGCTAGCGGGAGAGACCCAGTACTTC
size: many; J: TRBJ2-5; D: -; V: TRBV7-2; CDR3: CASSLWGTKEETQYF; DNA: TGTGCCAGCAGCTTATGGGGGACCAAAGAAGAGACCCAGTACTTC
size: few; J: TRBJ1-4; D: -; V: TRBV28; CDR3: CASRLRGLGEKLFF; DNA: TGTGCCAGCAGGCTGCGAGGGTTGGGAGAAAAACTGTTTTTT
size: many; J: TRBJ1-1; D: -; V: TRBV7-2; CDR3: CASTNRQNTEAFF; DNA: TGTGCCAGCACCAACCGACAGAACACTGAAGCTTTCTTT
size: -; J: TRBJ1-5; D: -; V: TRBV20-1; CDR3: CSAPRGVGQPQHF; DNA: TGCAGTGCGCCCCGTGGGGTAGGGCAGCCCCAGCATTTT
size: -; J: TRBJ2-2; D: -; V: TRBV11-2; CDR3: CASRRTGLSGELFF; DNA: TGTGCCAGCAGACGAACAGGCCTCTCCGGGGAGCTGTTTTTT
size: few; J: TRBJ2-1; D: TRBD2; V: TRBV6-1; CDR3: CASRIGTSGGNEQFF; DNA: TGTGCCAGCAGGATAGGCACTAGCGGGGGTAATGAGCAGTTCTTC
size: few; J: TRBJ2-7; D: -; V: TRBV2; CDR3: CASSENLGDEQYF; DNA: TGTGCCAGCAGTGAAAACTTAGGGGACGAGCAGTACTTC
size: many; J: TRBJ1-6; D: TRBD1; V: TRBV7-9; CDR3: CASSLGQNSPLHF; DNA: TGTGCCAGCAGCTTGGGACAGAATTCACCCCTCCACTTT
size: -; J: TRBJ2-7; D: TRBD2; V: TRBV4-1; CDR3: CASSQVRTSIEQYF; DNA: TGCGCCAGCAGCCAAGTCAGGACTAGTATAGAGCAGTACTTC
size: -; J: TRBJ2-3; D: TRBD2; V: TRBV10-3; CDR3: CATAGVAGAGDTQYF; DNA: TGTGCCACCGCCGGGGTAGCGGGAGCCGGAGATACGCAGTATTTT
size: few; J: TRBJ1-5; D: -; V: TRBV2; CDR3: CASRSDINQPQHF; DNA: TGTGCCAGCAGGTCGGACATCAATCAGCCCCAGCATTTT
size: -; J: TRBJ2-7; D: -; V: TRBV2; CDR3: CAGTSTYEQYF; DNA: TGTGCCGGCACTAGTACCTACGAGCAGTACTTC
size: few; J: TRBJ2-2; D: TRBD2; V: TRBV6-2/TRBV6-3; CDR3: CASGLAGKTGELFF; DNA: TGTGCCAGCGGACTAGCGGGAAAGACCGGGGAGCTGTTTTTT
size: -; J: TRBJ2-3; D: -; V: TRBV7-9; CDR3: CASSLGRQRRRTDTQYF; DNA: TGTGCCAGCAGCTTAGGAAGACAGAGGAGACGCACAGATACGCAGTATTTT
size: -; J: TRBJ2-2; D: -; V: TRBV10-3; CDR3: CAIRQTGELFF; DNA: TGTGCCATCAGACAGACCGGGGAGCTGTTTTTT
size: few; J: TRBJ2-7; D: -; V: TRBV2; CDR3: CASTNRNYEQYF; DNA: TGTGCCAGCACTAACAGGAACTACGAGCAGTACTTC
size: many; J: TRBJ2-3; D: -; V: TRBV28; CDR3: CASALNVGPRGDTQYF; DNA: TGTGCCAGCGCCTTGAATGTGGGCCCCCGGGGAGATACGCAGTATTTT
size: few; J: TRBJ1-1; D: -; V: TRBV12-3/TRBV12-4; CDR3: CASSRPANTEAFF; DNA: TGTGCCAGCAGTCGACCCGCGAACACTGAAGCTTTCTTT
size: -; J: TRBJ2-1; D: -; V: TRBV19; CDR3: CASASRPSNEQFF; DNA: TGTGCCAGTGCTAGCCGGCCATCCAATGAGCAGTTCTTC
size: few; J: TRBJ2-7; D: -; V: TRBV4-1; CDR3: CASSQRRVYSSYEQYF; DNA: TGCGCCAGCAGCCAACGTCGTGTGTACAGCTCCTACGAGCAGTACTTC
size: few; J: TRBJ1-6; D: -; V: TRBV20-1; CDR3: CSASDRYSLHF; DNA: TGCAGTGCTAGTGATCGGTACTCCCTCCACTTT
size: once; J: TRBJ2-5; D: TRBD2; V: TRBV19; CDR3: CASSMGLAPFQETQYF; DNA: TGTGCCAGTAGTATGGGACTAGCGCCATTCCAAGAGACCCAGTACTTC
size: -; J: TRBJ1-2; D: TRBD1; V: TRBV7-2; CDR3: CASSLTGGDYGYTF; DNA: TGTGCCAGCAGCTTGACAGGGGGAGACTATGGCTACACCTTC
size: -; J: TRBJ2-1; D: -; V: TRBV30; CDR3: CAWISYNYNEQFF; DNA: TGTGCCTGGATCTCCTACAACTACAATGAGCAGTTCTTC
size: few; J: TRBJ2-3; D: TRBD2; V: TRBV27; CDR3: CASSSGSFPDTQYF; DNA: TGTGCCAGCAGTAGCGGGAGTTTCCCAGATACGCAGTATTTT
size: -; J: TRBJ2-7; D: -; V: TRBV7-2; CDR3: CASSLEGGLGYEQYF; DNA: TGTGCCAGCAGCTTAGAAGGGGGTCTAGGCTACGAGCAGTACTTC
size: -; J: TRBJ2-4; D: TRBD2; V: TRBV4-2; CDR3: CASSLDRTSQNIQYF; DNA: TGTGCCAGCAGCCTAGACCGGACTAGCCAAAACATTCAGTACTTC
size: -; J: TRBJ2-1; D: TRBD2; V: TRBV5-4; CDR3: CASSSLLAGVYNEQFF; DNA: TGTGCCAGCAGCTCCCTCTTAGCGGGAGTCTACAATGAGCAGTTCTTC
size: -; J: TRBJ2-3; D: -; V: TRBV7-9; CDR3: CASSPRGHRATDTQYF; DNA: TGTGCCAGCAGCCCTAGGGGCCACAGAGCCACAGATACGCAGTATTTT
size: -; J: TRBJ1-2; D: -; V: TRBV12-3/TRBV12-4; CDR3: CASSLGRTFGYTF; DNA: TGTGCCAGCAGTTTAGGGAGAACCTTTGGCTACACCTTC
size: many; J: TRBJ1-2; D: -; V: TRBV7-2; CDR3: CASSLVASYGYTF; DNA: TGTGCCAGCAGCTTAGTCGCATCCTATGGCTACACCTTC
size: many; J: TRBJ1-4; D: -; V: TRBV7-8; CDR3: CASSLAWENNEKLFF; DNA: TGTGCCAGCAGCTTAGCGTGGGAAAACAATGAAAAACTGTTTTTT
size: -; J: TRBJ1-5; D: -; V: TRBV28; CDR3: CASSSTATGVNQPQHF; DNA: TGTGCCAGCAGTTCAACAGCCACAGGAGTCAATCAGCCCCAGCATTTT
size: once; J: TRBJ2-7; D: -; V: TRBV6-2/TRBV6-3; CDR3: CASSYSVELTYEQYF; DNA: TGTGCCAGCAGTTACTCAGTGGAGTTAACCTACGAGCAGTACTTC
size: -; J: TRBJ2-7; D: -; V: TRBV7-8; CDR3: CASSLAGVWTSEQYF; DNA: TGTGCCAGCAGCTTAGCGGGGGTATGGACCTCCGAGCAGTACTTC
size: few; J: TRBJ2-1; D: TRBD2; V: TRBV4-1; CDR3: CASSPLGGRGEQFF; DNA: TGCGCCAGCAGCCCTCTGGGAGGGCGCGGTGAGCAGTTCTTC
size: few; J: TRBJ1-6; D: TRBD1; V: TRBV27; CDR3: CATKTQGAGNSPLHF; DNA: TGTGCCACCAAAACGCAGGGGGCGGGAAATTCACCCCTCCACTTT
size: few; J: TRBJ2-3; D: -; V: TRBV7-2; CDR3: CANSGAHTESTDTQYF; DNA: TGTGCCAACTCAGGGGCACACACAGAAAGCACAGATACGCAGTATTTT
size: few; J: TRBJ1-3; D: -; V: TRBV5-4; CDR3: CASVGPGNTIYF; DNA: TGTGCCAGCGTTGGGCCCGGAAACACCATATATTTT
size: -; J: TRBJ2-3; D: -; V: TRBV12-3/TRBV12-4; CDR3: CASSRLGEGVDTQYF; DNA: TGTGCCAGCAGTCGATTGGGTGAGGGTGTGGATACGCAGTATTTT
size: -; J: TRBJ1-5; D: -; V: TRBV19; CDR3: CASSTRWGGSNQPQHF; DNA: TGTGCCAGTAGTACGCGCTGGGGGGGGAGCAATCAGCCCCAGCATTTT
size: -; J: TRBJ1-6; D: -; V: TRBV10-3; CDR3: CAPPAREESSPLHF; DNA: TGTGCCCCCCCGGCCAGGGAGGAAAGTTCACCCCTCCACTTT
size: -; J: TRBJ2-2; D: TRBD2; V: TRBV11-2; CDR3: CASSLNTFAAGGPSTGELFF; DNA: TGTGCCAGCAGCTTAAATACTTTTGCCGCGGGGGGGCCTAGCACCGGGGAGCTGTTTTTT
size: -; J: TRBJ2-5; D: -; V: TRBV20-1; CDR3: CSARRDLQETQYF; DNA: TGCAGTGCAAGACGGGACCTTCAAGAGACCCAGTACTTC
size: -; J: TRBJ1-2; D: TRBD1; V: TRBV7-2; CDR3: CASSTLRDRVNYGYTF; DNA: TGTGCCAGCAGCACCTTACGGGACAGGGTGAACTATGGCTACACCTTC
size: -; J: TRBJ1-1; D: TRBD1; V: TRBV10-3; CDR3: CAISPGGSLDTEAFF; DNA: TGTGCCATCAGCCCAGGGGGGAGTCTGGACACTGAAGCTTTCTTT
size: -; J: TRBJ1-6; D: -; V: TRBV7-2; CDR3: CASSLASGYWGASYNSPLHF; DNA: TGTGCCAGCAGCTTAGCCAGCGGGTATTGGGGGGCGTCCTATAATTCACCCCTCCACTTT
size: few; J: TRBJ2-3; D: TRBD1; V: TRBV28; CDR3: CASSLRGWGQLNTDTQYF; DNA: TGTGCCAGCAGTTTACGCGGTTGGGGACAGCTTAACACAGATACGCAGTATTTT